This T cell receptor beta chain was retrieved from a study of shared clonotypes between healthy human individuals. Every subset had its genomic DNA shared out evenly among several immunoSEQ plates. Under the authors' procedure: ImmunoSEQ output lacked quality scores and full-length reads, limiting matched filtering. Clones were read by immunoSEQ multiplex PCR, and TCRdb kept only the in-frame ones, dropping some. The V and J calls and clone size were taken over from that table, and D and trimming were inferred from the DNA. This sample has 2 million to 2.5 million clones; around 93% occur once, and the top ten carry 0.37%. Study results and limitations: Clonotypes shared by all four sorted-subset donors had higher generation probabilities than non-shared clonotypes.

On this clone: Its target is unknown.

The CDR3 runs to 16 residues. V lost 5 bases and J 2 bases, leaving 18 bases between the germline ends. Germline CDR1 MNHEY, CDR2 SMNVEV (reference sequence). The chain joins TRBV27 to TRBJ1-1, with D unresolved. This sequence was found in a man aged 18 to 35 in good health. Some clones in this sample may be carry-over from other donors' samples. The sample was naive CD4+ T cells from PBMCs. Subset described: CD45RA+ positively selected. CDR3 protein: CASSPFTNGGNTEAFF. The CDR3 DNA reads as TGTGCCAGCAGTCCCTTTACCAACGGAGGAAACACTGAAGCTTTCTTT.